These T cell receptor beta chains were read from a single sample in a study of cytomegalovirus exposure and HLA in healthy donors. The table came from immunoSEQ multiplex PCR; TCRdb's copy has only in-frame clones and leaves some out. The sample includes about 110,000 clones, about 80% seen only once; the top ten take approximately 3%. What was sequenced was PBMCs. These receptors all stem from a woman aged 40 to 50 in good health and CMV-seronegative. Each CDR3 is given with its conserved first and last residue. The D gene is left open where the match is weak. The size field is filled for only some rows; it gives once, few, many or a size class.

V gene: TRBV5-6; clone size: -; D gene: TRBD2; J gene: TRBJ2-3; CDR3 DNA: TGTGCCAGCAGCTCGGAGACTAGCGGGAGGGCCAGCGATACGCAGTATTTT; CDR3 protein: CASSSETSGRASDTQYF
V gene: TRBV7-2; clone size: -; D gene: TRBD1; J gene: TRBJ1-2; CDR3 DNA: TGTGCCAGCAGCCCGGGGGGGGGACAGGGGGCGCGAACCTATGGCTACACCTTC; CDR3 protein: CASSPGGGQGARTYGYTF
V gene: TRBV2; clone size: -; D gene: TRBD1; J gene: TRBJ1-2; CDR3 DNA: TGTGCCAGCACCGGACAGGATACGAAAGGCTACACCTTC; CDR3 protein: CASTGQDTKGYTF
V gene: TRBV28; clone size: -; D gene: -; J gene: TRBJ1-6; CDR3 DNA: TGTGCCAGCAGTTCTAGACAGAAGGCCCTCCGTAATTCACCCCTCCACTTT; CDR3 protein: CASSSRQKALRNSPLHF
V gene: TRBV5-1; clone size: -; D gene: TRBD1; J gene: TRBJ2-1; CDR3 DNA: TGCGCCAGCAGCGGACGGGACAGGGGAGAGGGACACAATGAGCAGTTCTTC; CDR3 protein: CASSGRDRGEGHNEQFF
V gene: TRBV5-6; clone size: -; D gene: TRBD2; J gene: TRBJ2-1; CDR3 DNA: TGTGCCAGCAGGGAGGGACTAGCGAAGAATGAGCAGTTCTTC; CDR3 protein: CASREGLAKNEQFF
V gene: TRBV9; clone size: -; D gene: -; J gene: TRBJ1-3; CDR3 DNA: TGTGCCAGCAGCTACCCTCGGGTTGGAGGAAACACCATATATTTT; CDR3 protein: CASSYPRVGGNTIYF
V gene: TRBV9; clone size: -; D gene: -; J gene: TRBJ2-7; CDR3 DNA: TGTGCCAGCAGCGTAGACAGCAATTTCTACGAGCAGTACTTC; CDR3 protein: CASSVDSNFYEQYF
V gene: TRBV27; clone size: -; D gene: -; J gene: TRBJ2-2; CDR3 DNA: TGTGCCAGCAACAGGGTACCGAACACCGGGGAGCTGTTTTTT; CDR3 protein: CASNRVPNTGELFF
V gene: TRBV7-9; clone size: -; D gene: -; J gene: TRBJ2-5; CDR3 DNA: TGTGCCAGCAGCCCTAGACAGCACCAAGAGACCCAGTACTTC; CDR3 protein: CASSPRQHQETQYF
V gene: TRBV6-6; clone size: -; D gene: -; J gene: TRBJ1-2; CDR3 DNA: TGTGCCAGCAGTTACGACACCAACTATGGCTACACCTTC; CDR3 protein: CASSYDTNYGYTF
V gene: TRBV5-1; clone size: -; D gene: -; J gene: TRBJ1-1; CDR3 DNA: TGCGCCAGCAGCTTGGGAGTCTACACTGAAGCTTTCTTT; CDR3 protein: CASSLGVYTEAFF
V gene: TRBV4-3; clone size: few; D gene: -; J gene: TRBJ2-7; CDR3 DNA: TGCGCCAGCAGCCAAGATAGTGCGGGGCGCGGTGCCTACGAGCAGTACTTC; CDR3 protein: CASSQDSAGRGAYEQYF
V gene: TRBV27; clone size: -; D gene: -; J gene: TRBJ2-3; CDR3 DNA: TGTGCCAGCAGTTTAGTCTACAGTCGGACAGATACGCAGTATTTT; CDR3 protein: CASSLVYSRTDTQYF
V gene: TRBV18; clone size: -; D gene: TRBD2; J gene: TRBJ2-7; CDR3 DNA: TGTGCCAGCTCACCGTTGGGGGGAACTAGCGGATACGAGCAGTACTTC; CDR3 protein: CASSPLGGTSGYEQYF
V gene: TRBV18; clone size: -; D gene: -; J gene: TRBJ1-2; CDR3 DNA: TGTGCCAGCTCACCACCAGCGGGGGGCACTAACTATGGCTACACCTTC; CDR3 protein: CASSPPAGGTNYGYTF
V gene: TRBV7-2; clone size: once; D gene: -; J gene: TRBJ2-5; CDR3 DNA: TGTGCCAGCAGCCCCGGGACTCAAGAGACCCAGTACTTC; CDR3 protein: CASSPGTQETQYF
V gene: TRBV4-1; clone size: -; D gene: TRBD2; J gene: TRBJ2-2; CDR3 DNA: TGCGCCAGCAGCCCGTCGGGGGGACGGATCGGGGAGCTGTTTTTT; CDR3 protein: CASSPSGGRIGELFF
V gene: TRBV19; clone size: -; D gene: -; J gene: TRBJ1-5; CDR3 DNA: TGTGCCAGTACTCCCATCGGGGATTATAGCAATCAGCCCCAGCATTTT; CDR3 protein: CASTPIGDYSNQPQHF
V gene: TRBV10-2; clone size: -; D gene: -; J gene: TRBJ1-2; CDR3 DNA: TGCGCCAGCTCACCACAGTTAGCTAACTATGGCTACACCTTC; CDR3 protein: CASSPQLANYGYTF
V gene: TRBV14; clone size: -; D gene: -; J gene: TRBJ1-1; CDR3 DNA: TGTGCCAGCAGCCAAGAGGGTATGCGGGGGGGGACTCTCCCAGACACTGAAGCTTTCTTT; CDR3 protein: CASSQEGMRGGTLPDTEAFF
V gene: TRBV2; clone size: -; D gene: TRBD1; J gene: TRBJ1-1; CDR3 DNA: TGTGCCAGCAGTTTACAGGGGGCGAGGACTGAAGCTTTCTTT; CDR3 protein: CASSLQGARTEAFF
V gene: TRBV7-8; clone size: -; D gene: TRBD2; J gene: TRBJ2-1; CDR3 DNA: TGTGCCAGCAGCGTACCGGGACTAGCGGGAGTGGCCCTCAATGAGCAGTTCTTC; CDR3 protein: CASSVPGLAGVALNEQFF
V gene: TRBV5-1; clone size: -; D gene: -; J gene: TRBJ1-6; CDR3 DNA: TGCGCCAGCAGCCTGGATGCACAGCAGCTTTTTTCACCCCTCCACTTT; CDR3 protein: CASSLDAQQLFSPLHF
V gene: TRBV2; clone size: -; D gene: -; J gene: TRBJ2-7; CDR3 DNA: TGTGCCAGCAGTGTCTCTGAGGGCCCGACCTACGAGCAGTACTTC; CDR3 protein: CASSVSEGPTYEQYF
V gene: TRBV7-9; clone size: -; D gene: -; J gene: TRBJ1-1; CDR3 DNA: TGTTCCAGCAGCGAGAGGTCCGGTGGGGCTTTCTTT; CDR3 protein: CSSSERSGGAFF
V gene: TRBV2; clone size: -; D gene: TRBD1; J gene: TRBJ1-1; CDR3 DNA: TGTGCCAGCCCGACAGGGTCCCTTATCTTT; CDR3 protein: CASPTGSLIF
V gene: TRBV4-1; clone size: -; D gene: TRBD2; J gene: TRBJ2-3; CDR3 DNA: TGCGCCAGCAGCCAAGCCGGGACTAGCGGGGGGTGGGGCGGCACAGATACGCAGTATTTT; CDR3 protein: CASSQAGTSGGWGGTDTQYF
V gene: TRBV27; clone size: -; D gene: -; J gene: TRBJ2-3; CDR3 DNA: TGTGCCAGCAGTACGACAGGCACAGATACGCAGTATTTT; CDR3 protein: CASSTTGTDTQYF
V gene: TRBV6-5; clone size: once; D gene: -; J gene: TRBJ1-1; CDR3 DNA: TGTGCCAGCAGTTACTCGGGGGGGACTGAAGCTTTCTTT; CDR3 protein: CASSYSGGTEAFF
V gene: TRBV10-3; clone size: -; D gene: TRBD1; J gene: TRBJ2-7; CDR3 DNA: TGTGCCATCAGTGAGTCGGGACAGGGGGCGTACGAGCAGTACTTC; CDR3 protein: CAISESGQGAYEQYF
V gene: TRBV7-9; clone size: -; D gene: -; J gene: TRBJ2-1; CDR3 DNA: TGTTCCAGCAGCCCCCGGAGAGCCGAGAGCTCCTACAATGAGCAGTTCTTC; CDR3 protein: CSSSPRRAESSYNEQFF
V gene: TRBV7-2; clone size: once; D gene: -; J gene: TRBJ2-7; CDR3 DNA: TGTGCCAGCAGCTCGGGTCCTCTGAGCTCCTACGAGCAGTACTTC; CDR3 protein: CASSSGPLSSYEQYF
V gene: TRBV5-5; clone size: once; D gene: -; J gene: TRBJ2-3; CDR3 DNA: TGTGCCAGCAGCTTGTACAGGGACCCAGATACGCAGTATTTT; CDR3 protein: CASSLYRDPDTQYF
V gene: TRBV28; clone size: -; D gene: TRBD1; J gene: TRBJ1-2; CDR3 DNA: TGTGCCAGCAGTCGGACAGGGTACGGCTACACCTTC; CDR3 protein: CASSRTGYGYTF
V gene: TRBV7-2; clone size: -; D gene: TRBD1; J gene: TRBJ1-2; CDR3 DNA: TGTGCCAGCAGCACAACAGGGGAGGACTATGGCTACACCTTC; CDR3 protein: CASSTTGEDYGYTF
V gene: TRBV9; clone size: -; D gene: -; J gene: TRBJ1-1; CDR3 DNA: TGTGCCAGCAGCCCAACTATCCAGAGGGGGAGGGGCCGGATACTGAACACTGAAGCTTTCTTT; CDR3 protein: CASSPTIQRGRGRILNTEAFF